The 4 T cell receptor beta chains below were found in one sample sequenced in a study of T cells after yellow fever vaccination. TCRdb called the 5' RACE reads again in MiXCR, with one record for every CDR3 protein. Of some 600,000 distinct CDR3 sequences listed, 9% to 15% are singletons. The source was PBMCs, collected on the day of the yellow fever booster vaccination. The receptors come from a man between 25 and 39 years old who received the YFV17D yellow fever vaccine.

The J gene is TRBJ1-4, the V gene TRBV25-1; unclear D gene. Deletions cut 6 bases from V and 6 bases from J, with 11 bases between. This CDR3 has 13 residues. Per the germline V gene, CDR1 is MGHDK and CDR2 is SYGVNS. CDR3 coding DNA: TGTGCCAGCAGGCCGGGTCAAGATGAAAAACTGTTTTTT. Translation gives CASRPGQDEKLFF. Filled out from reference TRBV25-1 and TRBJ1-4, the complete variable domain reads EADIYQTPRYLVIGTGKKITLECSQTMGHDKMYWYQQDPGMELHLIHYSYGVNSTEKGDLSSESTVSRIRTEHFPLTLESARPSHTSQYLCASRPGQDEKLFFGSGTQLSVL.

This clonotype appeared a few times. The rearrangement joins TRBV7-2 to TRBJ2-3; 7 bases are shared with TRBD1. CDR1 and CDR2 (germline): SGHTA, FQGNSA. With 5 bases clipped from V and 2 bases from J, the junction kept 10 bases outside the gene matches. This CDR3 has 16 residues. CDR3 DNA sequence: TGTGCCAGCAGCCGCGTAGGGGGCCTATCCACAGATACGCAGTATTTT. Protein sequence: CASSRVGGLSTDTQYF.

The chain joins TRBV6-1 to TRBJ2-7, with D possibly matching TRBD2 (5 bases). CDR1 is MNHNS, CDR2 SASEGT, per germline. CDR3 size: 14 residues. V lost 6 bases, J lost 1 base, and 13 bases lay in between. CDR3 sequence (DNA): TGTGCCAGCAGGAAGAGGGCCTATTCCTACGAGCAGTACTTC. Its protein is CASRKRAYSYEQYF.

The chain combines TRBV29-1 with TRBJ2-3; no clear D gene. V lost 4 bases and J 0 bases, leaving 11 bases between the germline ends. CDR3 length equals 14 residues. Per germline, CDR1 SQVTM and CDR2 ANQGSEA. CDR3 coding DNA: TGCAGCGTTGCAGCCATTTATAGCACAGATACGCAGTATTTT. It yields the protein CSVAAIYSTDTQYF.